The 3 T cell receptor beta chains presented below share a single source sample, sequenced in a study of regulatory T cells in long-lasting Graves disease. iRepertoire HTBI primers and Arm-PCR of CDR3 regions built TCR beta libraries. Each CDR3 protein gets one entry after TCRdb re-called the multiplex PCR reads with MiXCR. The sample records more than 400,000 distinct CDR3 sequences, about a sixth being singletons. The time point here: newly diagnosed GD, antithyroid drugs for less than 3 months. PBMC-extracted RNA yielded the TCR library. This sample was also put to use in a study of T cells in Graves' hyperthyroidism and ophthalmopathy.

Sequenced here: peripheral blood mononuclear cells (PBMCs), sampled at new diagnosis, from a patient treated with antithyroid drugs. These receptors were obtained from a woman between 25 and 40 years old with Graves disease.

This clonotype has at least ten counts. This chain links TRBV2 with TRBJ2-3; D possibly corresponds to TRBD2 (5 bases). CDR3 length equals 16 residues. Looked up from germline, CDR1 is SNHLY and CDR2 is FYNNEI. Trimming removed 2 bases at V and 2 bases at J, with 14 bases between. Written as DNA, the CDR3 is TGTGCCAGCAGTGAAATCCAGGAGACTATCACAGATACGCAGTATTTT. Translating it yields CASSEIQETITDTQYF. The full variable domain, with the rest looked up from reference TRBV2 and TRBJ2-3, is EPEVTQTPSHQVTQMGQEVILRCVPISNHLYFYWYRQILGQKVEFLVSFYNNEISEKSEIFDDQFSVERPDGSNFTLKIRSTKLEDSAMYFCASSEIQETITDTQYFGPGTRLTVL.

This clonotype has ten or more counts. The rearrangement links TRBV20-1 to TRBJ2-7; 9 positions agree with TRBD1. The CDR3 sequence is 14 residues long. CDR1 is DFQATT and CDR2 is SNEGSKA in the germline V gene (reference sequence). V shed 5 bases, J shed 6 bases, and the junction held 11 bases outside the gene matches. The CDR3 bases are TGCAGTGCTCGACCTCCGGGACAGGGAGCCGAGCAGTACTTC. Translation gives CSARPPGQGAEQYF.

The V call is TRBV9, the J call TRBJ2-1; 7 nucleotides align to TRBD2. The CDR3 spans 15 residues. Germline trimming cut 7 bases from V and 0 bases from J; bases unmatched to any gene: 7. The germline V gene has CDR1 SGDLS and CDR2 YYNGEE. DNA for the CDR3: TGTGCCAGCGGGGCGGGCGGGAGCTCCTACAATGAGCAGTTCTTC. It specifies CASGAGGSSYNEQFF.